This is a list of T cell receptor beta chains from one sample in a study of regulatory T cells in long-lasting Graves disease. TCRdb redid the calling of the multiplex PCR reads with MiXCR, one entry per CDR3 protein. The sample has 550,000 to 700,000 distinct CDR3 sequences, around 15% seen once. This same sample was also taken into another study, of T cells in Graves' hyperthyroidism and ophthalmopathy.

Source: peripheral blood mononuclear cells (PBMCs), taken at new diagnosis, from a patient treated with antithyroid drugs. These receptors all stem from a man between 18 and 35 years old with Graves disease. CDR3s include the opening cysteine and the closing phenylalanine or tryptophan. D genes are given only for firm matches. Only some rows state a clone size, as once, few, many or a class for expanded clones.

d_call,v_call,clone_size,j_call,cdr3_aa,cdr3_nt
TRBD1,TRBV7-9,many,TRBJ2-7,CASRLQGNEQYF,TGTGCCAGCAGGTTACAGGGGAACGAGCAGTACTTC
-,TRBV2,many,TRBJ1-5,CASSEWRVVQPQHF,TGTGCCAGCAGTGAGTGGAGGGTGGTTCAGCCCCAGCATTTT
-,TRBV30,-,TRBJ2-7,CAWSADVTHEQYF,TGTGCCTGGAGTGCGGACGTTACACACGAGCAGTACTTC
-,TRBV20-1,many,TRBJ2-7,CSARDSAQQYF,TGCAGTGCCCGGGACTCCGCCCAGCAGTACTTC
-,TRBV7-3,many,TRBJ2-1,CASSFGRTGEQFF,TGTGCCAGCAGCTTCGGACGGACGGGTGAGCAGTTCTTC
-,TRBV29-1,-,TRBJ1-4,CSGNRGPNEKLFF,TGCAGCGGGAATCGGGGACCTAATGAAAAACTGTTTTTT
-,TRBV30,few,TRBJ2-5,CAWFRGGLQETQYF,TGTGCCTGGTTCAGGGGGGGCCTTCAAGAGACCCAGTACTTC
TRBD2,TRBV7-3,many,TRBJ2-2,CASSLHQREDTGELFF,TGTGCCAGCAGCTTACACCAGCGGGAGGACACCGGGGAGCTGTTTTTT
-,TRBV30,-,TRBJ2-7,CAWSGTDGAWGYEQYF,TGTGCCTGGAGCGGCACCGATGGGGCCTGGGGCTACGAGCAGTACTTC
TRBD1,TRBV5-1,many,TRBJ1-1,CASSFLQGGSEAFF,TGCGCCAGCAGCTTCTTACAGGGGGGGAGTGAAGCTTTCTTT
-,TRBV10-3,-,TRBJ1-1,CAISEWQGNTEAFF,TGTGCCATCAGTGAATGGCAGGGAAACACTGAAGCTTTCTTT
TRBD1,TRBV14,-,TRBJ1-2,CASSPGGHGYTF,TGTGCCAGCAGCCCAGGGGGGCATGGCTACACCTTC
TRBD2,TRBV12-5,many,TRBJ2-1,CASGSSGTSGYNEQFF,TGTGCTAGTGGTTCATCCGGGACTAGCGGTTACAATGAGCAGTTCTTC
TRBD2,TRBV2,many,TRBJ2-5,CASSGLAAGETQYF,TGTGCCAGCAGCGGACTAGCGGCTGGGGAGACCCAGTACTTC
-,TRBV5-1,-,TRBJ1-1,CASSLGLTGLNTEAFF,TGCGCCAGCAGCTTGGGACTGACGGGCCTGAACACTGAAGCTTTCTTT
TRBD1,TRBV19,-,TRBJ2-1,CASSIDSGTGIYNEQFF,TGTGCCAGTAGTATAGATTCCGGGACAGGGATCTACAATGAGCAGTTCTTC
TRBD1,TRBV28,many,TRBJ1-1,CASIKPGQAILMNTEAFF,TGTGCCAGCATCAAGCCGGGACAGGCGATTCTCATGAACACTGAAGCTTTCTTT
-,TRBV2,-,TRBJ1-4,CASSGRAGNTEKLFF,TGTGCCAGCAGCGGAAGGGCAGGGAATACTGAAAAACTGTTTTTT
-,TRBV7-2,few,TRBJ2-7,CASSPSRPTYEQYF,TGTGCCAGCAGCCCGTCGAGACCAACCTACGAGCAGTACTTC
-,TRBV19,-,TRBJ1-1,CASAMDGPMNTEAFF,TGTGCCAGTGCGATGGACGGACCCATGAACACTGAAGCTTTCTTT
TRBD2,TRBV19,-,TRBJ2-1,CASTFPDPPPTSGVREQFF,TGTGCCAGCACTTTTCCCGATCCCCCCCCTACTAGCGGGGTCAGGGAGCAGTTCTTC
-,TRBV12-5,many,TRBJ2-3,CASGATDTQYF,TGTGCTAGTGGTGCCACAGATACGCAGTATTTT
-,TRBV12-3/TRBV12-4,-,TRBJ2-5,CASSLERNQETQYF,TGTGCCAGCAGTTTAGAAAGGAATCAAGAGACCCAGTACTTC
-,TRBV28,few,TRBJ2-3,CASSFRDSPPGDMQYF,TGTGCCAGCAGTTTCCGGGACAGCCCCCCGGGGGATATGCAGTATTTT
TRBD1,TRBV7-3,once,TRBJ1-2,CASSQGGTAYGYTF,TGTGCCAGCAGCCAAGGCGGGACAGCCTATGGCTACACCTTC
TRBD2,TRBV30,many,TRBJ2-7,CAWSVVTSGSYEQYF,TGTGCCTGGAGTGTCGTGACTAGCGGTTCCTACGAGCAGTACTTC
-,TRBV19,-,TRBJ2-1,CASSISGEWNEQFF,TGTGCCAGTAGTATTTCGGGAGAATGGAATGAGCAGTTCTTC
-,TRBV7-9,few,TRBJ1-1,CASSTGDRTEAFF,TGTGCCAGCAGCACCGGAGATCGGACTGAAGCTTTCTTT
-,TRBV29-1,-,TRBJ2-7,CSVGPGERVNEQYF,TGCAGCGTTGGTCCAGGGGAGCGGGTCAACGAGCAGTACTTC
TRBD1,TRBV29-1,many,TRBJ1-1,CSVERAGGVPEAFF,TGCAGCGTTGAACGCGCAGGGGGCGTCCCTGAAGCTTTCTTT
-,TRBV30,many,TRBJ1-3,CAWSSSSSGNTIYF,TGTGCCTGGAGTTCCTCCTCGTCTGGAAACACCATATATTTT
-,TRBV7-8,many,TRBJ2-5,CASSPGRSQETQYF,TGTGCCAGCAGCCCGGGACGGAGTCAAGAGACCCAGTACTTC
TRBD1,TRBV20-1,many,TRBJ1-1,CSARTGALTEAFF,TGCAGTGCGCGGACAGGGGCGCTCACTGAAGCTTTCTTT
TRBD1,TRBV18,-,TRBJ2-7,CASSSGTVNPYEQYF,TGTGCCAGCTCGTCCGGGACAGTTAATCCCTACGAGCAGTACTTC
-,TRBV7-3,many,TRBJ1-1,CASSFFRESEAFF,TGTGCCAGCAGCTTCTTTCGGGAAAGTGAAGCTTTCTTT
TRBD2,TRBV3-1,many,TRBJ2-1,CASSRQTGTSGGNEQFF,TGTGCCAGCAGCCGACAAACCGGGACTAGCGGGGGCAATGAGCAGTTCTTC
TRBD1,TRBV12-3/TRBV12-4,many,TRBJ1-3,CASSRRGPTGNTIYF,TGTGCCAGCAGTCGCAGGGGGCCCACTGGAAACACCATATATTTT